This T cell receptor (beta chain) was observed in a study of cytomegalovirus exposure and HLA in healthy donors. As for the study in general: When 300 to 400 donors were genotyped, 81% of them were found to fall in the Caucasian-associated ancestry cluster.

In the case of this clone: What it recognizes is unknown.

Trimming cost V 5 bases and J 4 bases, with 18 bases left between them. CDR1 is SGHTA, CDR2 FQGTGA, per germline. The CDR3 totals 16 residues. General study points: Most TCRs appeared rarely, but some public TCRs recurred in many donors. Researchers catalogued about 150 TCR beta chains as cytomegalovirus-associated.

It was healthy bone marrow donors who served as donors. 60 Vbeta and 13 Jbeta primers were used in PCR. The protocol was immunoSEQ multiplex PCR, while the TCRdb copy is restricted to in-frame clones and leaves out a portion. The sample has some 150,000 clones, over 60% seen once. The chain is built from TRBV7-3 and TRBJ2-1, with a tentative D call TRBD2 (6 bases). The material sequenced was PBMCs. The receptor was derived from a male donor in good health and CMV-seronegative. The CDR3 DNA sequence: TGTGCCAGCAGCCCCCGGAGCGGCGCGGGATACAATGAGCAGTTCTTC. Amino acid sequence: CASSPRSGAGYNEQFF.